The rows below give T cell receptor beta chains drawn from one sample of a study of regulatory T cells in long-lasting Graves disease. TCRdb passed the multiplex PCR reads through MiXCR, listing each CDR3 protein once. The sample lists 250,000 to 300,000 distinct CDR3 sequences; 22% were seen once. The material was peripheral blood mononuclear cells (PBMCs), obtained when the disease was refractory, from a patient treated with antithyroid drugs. The receptors here all came from a female donor with Graves disease. Both conserved end residues are part of each CDR3. D genes are given only for firm matches. Not all rows give a size; the values are once, few, many and, for expanded clones, a class.

J gene: TRBJ2-5
CDR3 length: 13
V gene: TRBV20-1
clone size: many
D gene: -
CDR3 DNA: TGCAGTGCCGCCCAGAACCACCAAGAGACCCAGTACTTC
CDR3 protein: CSAAQNHQETQYF

J gene: TRBJ2-7
CDR3 length: 15
V gene: TRBV7-9
clone size: many
D gene: TRBD1
CDR3 DNA: TGTGCCAGCAGCTTGACCCGGGACAGGGACTACGAGCAGTACTTC
CDR3 protein: CASSLTRDRDYEQYF

J gene: TRBJ2-5
CDR3 length: 13
V gene: TRBV7-9
clone size: -
D gene: -
CDR3 DNA: TGTGCCAGCAGCTTATCGGAACAAGGGACCCAGTACTTC
CDR3 protein: CASSLSEQGTQYF

J gene: TRBJ2-7
CDR3 length: 16
V gene: TRBV6-1
clone size: -
D gene: -
CDR3 DNA: TGTGCCAGCAGCAAGGGACACCCGGGACTAAGGGACGAGCAGTACTTC
CDR3 protein: CASSKGHPGLRDEQYF

J gene: TRBJ2-7
CDR3 length: 14
V gene: TRBV6-1
clone size: -
D gene: TRBD1
CDR3 DNA: TGTGCCAGCAGATTACAGGGGCCCGGCTACGAGCAGTACTTC
CDR3 protein: CASRLQGPGYEQYF

J gene: TRBJ1-3
CDR3 length: 10
V gene: TRBV6-1
clone size: few
D gene: TRBD1
CDR3 DNA: TGTGCCAGCGGACAGGCAACCATATATTTT
CDR3 protein: CASGQATIYF

J gene: TRBJ1-2
CDR3 length: 15
V gene: TRBV20-1
clone size: many
D gene: -
CDR3 DNA: TGCAGTGCTAGAGCACAGACAGCCCTGCACTATGGCTACACCTTC
CDR3 protein: CSARAQTALHYGYTF

J gene: TRBJ1-4
CDR3 length: 14
V gene: TRBV19
clone size: -
D gene: -
CDR3 DNA: TGTGCCAGTAGCGCAGCGGGGCGCAGTGAAAAACTGTTTTTT
CDR3 protein: CASSAAGRSEKLFF

J gene: TRBJ2-2
CDR3 length: 15
V gene: TRBV28
clone size: few
D gene: -
CDR3 DNA: TGTGCCAGCAGTACGGACAACGCGAACACCGGGGAGCTGTTTTTT
CDR3 protein: CASSTDNANTGELFF

J gene: TRBJ1-2
CDR3 length: 15
V gene: TRBV18
clone size: -
D gene: -
CDR3 DNA: TGTGCCAGCCCACCACCGGCCAGGGGAACGAATGGCTACACCTTC
CDR3 protein: CASPPPARGTNGYTF

J gene: TRBJ2-7
CDR3 length: 13
V gene: TRBV28
clone size: many
D gene: -
CDR3 DNA: TGTGCCAGCACCTTTTTAGGGGGCTACGAGCAGTACTTC
CDR3 protein: CASTFLGGYEQYF